This T cell receptor beta chain is from a study of beta chain features in type 1 diabetes. General study results and limits: In type 1 diabetes patients, VDJ junctions had fewer insertions; deletions at these junctions were more frequent. All four CD4+ subsets from Type 1 diabetes patients carried moderately but significantly shorter TCRB CDR3s.

All of the isolated RNA was reverse transcribed, so expressed TCRB transcripts were sequenced. TCRdb keeps only in-frame clones here, not all; method: immunoSEQ multiplex PCR. The sample holds 850,000 to 900,000 clones; about a sixth are singletons and the top ten take 0.023%. In this sample, this clone turned up a few times. The antigen is undetermined. CDR1 is ENHRY and CDR2 is SYGVKD in the germline V gene. This CDR3 has 13 amino acids. The chain is built from TRBV10-3 and TRBJ2-5, with a tentative D call TRBD2 (6 bases). The J call is uncertain, as TRBJ2-7 better fits the DNA end. The sequencing input was naive CD4+ T cells from blood. The clonotype comes from a woman aged 18-29 years in good health. CDR3 coding DNA: TGTGCCATCCGTCTCGGGAGCTCCTACGAGCAGTACTTC. Translating it yields CAIRLGSSYEQYF.